These 32 T cell receptor beta chains were sequenced from one sample in a study of CD8 T cells in ankylosing spondylitis. TCRdb called the 5' RACE reads again in MiXCR, with one record for every CDR3 protein. Of 240,000 or so distinct CDR3 sequences listed, 9.5% to 12% are singletons. The sample comprised blood, either unsorted or a sorted T cell fraction (not recorded which). These receptors all stem from a male donor with ankylosing spondylitis or in good health (not recorded which).

This clonotype has a handful of counts. The chain links TRBV7-9 to TRBJ1-2, with a possible D match to TRBD1 (5 bases). The CDR3 contains 16 residues. V dropped 5 bases and J dropped 4 bases, with 20 bases sitting between them. Germline CDR1 reads SEHNR; CDR2 reads FQNEAQ (reference sequence). CDR3 sequence: CASSTTIAGASYGYTF. The CDR3 nucleotides are TGTGCCAGCAGCACGACGATAGCCGGGGCGTCCTATGGCTACACCTTC.

This clonotype was seen ten or more times. The chain uses TRBV6-1 and TRBJ2-3, with 10 bases lining up with TRBD2. The V segment lost 6 bases and the J segment 4 bases; nucleotides outside the gene matches: 7. The germline CDR1 and CDR2 sequences are MNHNS and SASEGT. The CDR3 extends over 15 amino acids. CDR3 nucleotide sequence: TGTGCCAGCAGCCGTAGCGGGGGGACCCCAGATACGCAGTATTTT. Translated: CASSRSGGTPDTQYF.

The rearrangement uses TRBV2 and TRBJ2-1, with D possibly TRBD2 on 6 matching bases. V gave up 8 bases and J gave up 4 bases, with 18 bases separating them. Germline-derived CDR1 and CDR2 are SNHLY and FYNNEI. This CDR3 comprises 15 residues. CDR3 in amino acids: CASATEGTPYNEQFF. CDR3 sequence (DNA): TGTGCCAGCGCCACAGAAGGGACTCCTTACAATGAGCAGTTCTTC.

This clonotype was detected ten times or more. The chain combines TRBV5-1 with TRBJ2-5; D uncertain. The CDR3 runs to 14 residues. Looked up from germline, CDR1 is SGHRS and CDR2 is YFSETQ. Deletions cut 2 bases from V and 13 bases from J, with 21 bases between. The CDR3 DNA sequence: TGCGCCAGCAGCTTCGAGGCGGATCAGGCCCTACTGTACTTC. Amino acid sequence: CASSFEADQALLYF.

This clonotype was recorded at least ten times. This sequence joins TRBV20-1 and TRBJ1-6, with TRBD1 identical over 9 bases. Germline V gene sequence: CDR1 DFQATT, CDR2 SNEGSKA (reference sequence). With V trimmed by 6 bases and J by 9 bases, 9 bases remained unmatched. This CDR3 has 14 amino acids. CDR3 region: CSAGTGHGSSPLHF. The DNA for the CDR3 is TGCAGTGCGGGGACAGGGCACGGCAGTTCACCCCTCCACTTT.

In this sample, this clonotype turned up a few times. The J gene is TRBJ1-2, the V gene TRBV7-2; tentatively, D is TRBD1 (6 bases). The V end was cut by 5 bases, the J end by 2 bases, with 12 bases between. CDR1 and CDR2 from the germline V gene are SGHTA and FQGNSA. This CDR3 is built from 14 residues. The CDR3 spells CASSPDRSNYGYTF. The CDR3, as DNA: TGTGCCAGCAGCCCGGACAGAAGCAACTATGGCTACACCTTC. Full variable domain (remainder filled in from reference TRBV7-2 and TRBJ1-2): GAGVSQSPSNKVTEKGKDVELRCDPISGHTALYWYRQSLGQGLEFLIYFQGNSAPDKSGLPSDRFSAERTGGSVSTLTIQRTQQEDSAVYLCASSPDRSNYGYTFGSGTRLTVV.

This clonotype appeared many times. This chain links TRBV5-1 with TRBJ1-1, with D hard to call. Germline V gene data show CDR1 as SGHRS and CDR2 as YFSETQ. Trimming left V 0 bases short and J 0 bases short, with 9 bases between. This CDR3 is built from 15 residues. The CDR3 DNA is TGCGCCAGCAGCTTGGATTCACCCCTGAACACTGAAGCTTTCTTT. It specifies CASSLDSPLNTEAFF.

This clonotype was found many times. The rearrangement uses TRBV7-2 and TRBJ2-1, with a tentative D call TRBD2 (6 bases). This CDR3 is built from 15 residues. The germline V gene has CDR1 SGHTA and CDR2 FQGNSA. V was cut by 5 bases and J by 9 bases, with 20 bases left in between. The CDR3 bases are TGTGCCAGCAGCCCACCACCGGGAGATGGAAGTGAGCAGTTCTTC. Translated, it gives CASSPPPGDGSEQFF.

This clonotype came up many times. V is TRBV3-1 and J is TRBJ2-5; D remains unclear. The germline gives CDR1 LGHDT, CDR2 YNNKEL (reference sequence). The CDR3 extends over 11 amino acids. V was clipped by 7 bases and J by 5 bases, with 8 bases between them. CDR3 amino acids: CASNHRETQYF. In DNA form, the CDR3 reads TGTGCCAGCAACCATCGCGAGACCCAGTACTTC.

The chain carries TRBV29-1 and TRBJ1-1, with 8 nucleotides matching TRBD1. There are 15 residues in the CDR3. V was pared by 1 base and J by 2 bases, with 6 bases of the junction left unmatched. Germline CDR1 and CDR2: SQVTM and ANQGSEA. CDR3: CSVEGQGAINTEAFF. The CDR3 coding sequence is TGCAGCGTTGAAGGGCAGGGGGCAATAAACACTGAAGCTTTCTTT.

This clonotype appeared many times. The genes are TRBV28 and TRBJ1-5; D not resolved. The CDR3 totals 15 residues. With 2 bases removed from V and 3 bases from J, the gap between germline ends came to 11 bases. The germline V gene encodes CDR1 MDHEN and CDR2 SYDVKM. The CDR3 sequence is CASSLGSAYNQPQHF. CDR3 DNA sequence: TGTGCCAGCAGTTTAGGGTCGGCGTACAATCAGCCCCAGCATTTT.

On this clonotype itself: Sequence at one end of the junction differs from germline and may be a read error. This chain joins TRBV9 and TRBJ2-3; tentatively, D is TRBD2 (6 bases). Per germline, CDR1 SGDLS and CDR2 YYNGEE. This CDR3 comprises 17 residues. The CDR3 spells CAGSVWGSTGGADTQYF. The CDR3 DNA sequence: TGTGCCGGCAGCGTGTGGGGATCTACAGGCGGGGCAGATACGCAGTATTTT.

This clonotype was seen a handful of times. The gene calls are TRBV7-9 and TRBJ2-7; D is possibly TRBD2 (6 bases). V lost 5 bases to trimming and J lost 2 bases, with 13 bases between them. CDR3 size: 14 residues. In germline, CDR1 is SEHNR, CDR2 FQNEAQ (reference sequence). The CDR3 nucleotides are TGTGCCAGCAGCCACCGGGACTTCACCTACGAGCAGTACTTC. Its translation: CASSHRDFTYEQYF.

This clonotype showed up many times. V usage is TRBV10-3 and J usage is TRBJ2-2; TRBD2 matches at 9 bases. With 3 bases clipped from V and 3 bases from J, the junction kept 5 bases outside the gene matches. The CDR3 runs to 16 residues. Looked up from germline, CDR1 is ENHRY and CDR2 is SYGVKD. The chain's CDR3 is CAISDGLALDTGELFF. In DNA, the CDR3 is TGTGCCATCAGTGATGGACTAGCGCTCGACACCGGGGAGCTGTTTTTT.

This chain connects TRBV24-1 to TRBJ2-3, with no clear D. V was shortened by 5 bases and J by 2 bases, with 10 bases between the two germline ends. The CDR3 loop spans 14 amino acids. Germline assignment: CDR1 KGHDR and CDR2 SFDVKD. The CDR3, as DNA: TGTGCCACCAGTGGTGCCCTAGACACAGATACGCAGTATTTT. Its protein is CATSGALDTDTQYF.

The V gene is TRBV6-5, the J gene TRBJ2-3; D perhaps matches TRBD1 (6 bases). V was trimmed by 2 bases and J by 2 bases, leaving 11 bases between them. The CDR3 loop spans 15 amino acids. Germline CDR1 is MNHEY and CDR2 is SVGAGI. CDR3 nucleotides: TGTGCCAGCAGTTACGGTGGACAGCCCACAGATACGCAGTATTTT. As protein: CASSYGGQPTDTQYF.

This clonotype was recorded many times. The chain has TRBV6-1 and TRBJ2-1, with a tentative D call TRBD2 (6 bases). Germline V CDR1 and CDR2: MNHNS, SASEGT. Trimming pared 10 bases from V and 8 bases from J, leaving 21 bases between. The CDR3 is 14 amino acids. For the CDR3, the DNA is TGTGCCATGCACACGGGACTCCATTCCGATGAGCAGTTCTTC. Its translation is CAMHTGLHSDEQFF.

This clonotype was found many times. The chain uses TRBV15 and TRBJ1-2; D is unclear. The germline gives CDR1 LNHNV, CDR2 YYDKDF (reference sequence). The CDR3 sequence is 14 residues long. V dropped 0 bases and J dropped 2 bases, with 7 bases sitting between them. The CDR3 loop reads CATSRDLGNYGYTF. CDR3 DNA sequence: TGTGCCACCAGCAGAGATCTAGGGAACTATGGCTACACCTTC.

This clonotype appeared many times. The chain is built from TRBV5-1 and TRBJ2-1; the D is unclear. This CDR3 has 14 amino acids. Per the germline V gene, CDR1 is SGHRS and CDR2 is YFSETQ. Deletions cut 1 base from V and 1 base from J, with 6 bases between. CDR3 sequence: CASSLRWSYNEQFF. In nucleotides, the CDR3 is TGCGCCAGCAGCTTGAGGTGGTCCTACAATGAGCAGTTCTTC.

At least ten counts were recorded for this clonotype. The chain uses TRBV11-2 and TRBJ1-3; D is uncertain. Per the germline V gene, CDR1 is SGHAT and CDR2 is FQNNGV. The CDR3 length is 15 residues. V lost 1 base and J lost 0, with 7 bases in between. DNA for the CDR3: TGTGCCAGCAGCTTAGTTCCCAGCTCTGGAAACACCATATATTTT. As protein: CASSLVPSSGNTIYF.

This clonotype was counted between two and nine times. J is TRBJ1-2 and V is TRBV19, with 7 bases aligning to TRBD1. The J segment lost 2 bases and the V segment lost 6 bases, leaving 9 bases of the junction unmatched. The germline V gene has CDR1 LNHDA and CDR2 SQIVND (reference sequence). The CDR3 has 15 residues. The CDR3 coding sequence is TGTGCCAGTAGCCCTGACAGGGCGAGGAACTATGGCTACACCTTC. Translation: CASSPDRARNYGYTF.

This clonotype has a count of ten or more. This chain joins TRBV7-7 and TRBJ2-5; TRBD1 matches 7 bases. The CDR3 runs to 13 residues. The germline V gene has CDR1 SSHAT and CDR2 FNYEAQ (reference sequence). Germline trimming cut 5 bases from V and 4 bases from J; bases unmatched to any gene: 4. The CDR3 bases are TGTGCCAGCAGCCACGGGACAGCAGAGACCCAGTACTTC. It is translated as CASSHGTAETQYF.

This clonotype was counted many times. The chain's CDR3 is CASSQGPGGNNEQFF. CDR3 bases: TGCGCCAGCAGCCAAGGGCCGGGGGGTAACAATGAGCAGTTCTTC. J is TRBJ2-1 and V is TRBV4-1, with 7 bases lining up with TRBD2. CDR1 is MGHRA, CDR2 YSYEKL, per germline. The CDR3 runs 15 residues. V dropped 1 base and J dropped 5; count of bases not matched to a gene: 5.

In this sample, this clonotype turned up many times. The chain recombines TRBV10-3 with TRBJ1-3; D unclear. CDR1 ENHRY and CDR2 SYGVKD come from the germline V gene. The CDR3 length is 15 residues. Deletions cut 7 bases from V and 3 bases from J, with 16 bases between. The CDR3 protein is CAITQGLDGGNTIYF. CDR3 nucleotide sequence: TGTGCCATCACCCAAGGACTGGACGGTGGAAACACCATATATTTT.

This clonotype has at least ten counts. This chain connects TRBV13 to TRBJ2-3; D is uncertain. Germline lookup yields CDR1 PRHDT and CDR2 FYEKMQ (reference sequence). V lost 4 bases to trimming and J lost 5 bases, with 13 bases between them. The CDR3 length is 14 residues. The CDR3 DNA follows: TGTGCCAGCAGCTCAAACCATCTGGGAGATACGCAGTATTTT. It yields the protein CASSSNHLGDTQYF.

The chain links TRBV5-4 to TRBJ2-1, with 8 bases lining up with TRBD1. The CDR3 sequence is 14 residues long. CDR1 is SGHNT and CDR2 is YYREEE in the germline V gene (reference sequence). V gave up 7 bases and J gave up 7 bases; unmatched junction bases: 10. Written as DNA, the CDR3 is TGTGCCAGCCGGTCGGACAGGGCCGGGAATGAGCAGTTCTTC. Its protein is CASRSDRAGNEQFF.

This clonotype was seen at least ten times. The chain couples TRBV10-3 to TRBJ2-7; no clear D gene. The CDR3 is 13 amino acids. Germline CDR1 and CDR2: ENHRY and SYGVKD. V was trimmed by 2 bases and J by 5 bases, leaving 10 bases between them. The CDR3 region has the DNA TGTGCCATCAGTGAGGTAGGGAACCACGAGCAGTACTTC. Its translation is CAISEVGNHEQYF.

This clonotype was seen repeatedly, ten times or more. V is TRBV7-9 and J is TRBJ1-5; D gene uncertain. With 3 bases removed from V and 7 bases from J, the gap between germline ends came to 10 bases. The germline gives CDR1 SEHNR, CDR2 FQNEAQ (reference sequence). The CDR3 spans 13 residues. The CDR3 loop reads CASSFGRPQPQHF. In DNA, the CDR3 is TGTGCCAGCAGCTTCGGACGGCCCCAGCCCCAGCATTTT.

This clonotype was seen many times. This chain joins TRBV10-3 and TRBJ1-2, with D possibly TRBD1 on 6 matching bases. The CDR3 loop spans 15 amino acids. Germline CDR1 and CDR2: ENHRY and SYGVKD. V was trimmed by 6 bases and J by 0 bases, leaving 14 bases between them. The CDR3 DNA follows: TGTGCCATCAGGGGGGCAGTAGAAGCTAACTATGGCTACACCTTC. This gives the protein CAIRGAVEANYGYTF.

This clonotype was counted ten times or more. The rearrangement links TRBV27 to TRBJ1-4; a possible D gene is TRBD1 (5 bases). V was cut by 8 bases and J by 5 bases, with 12 bases left in between. The germline V gene has CDR1 MNHEY and CDR2 SMNVEV (reference sequence). The length of the CDR3 is 13 residues. CDR3 region: CASPHRTNEKLFF. The CDR3 region has the DNA TGTGCCAGCCCTCACAGGACCAATGAAAAACTGTTTTTT.

Only a few counts were recorded for this clonotype. The chain links TRBV10-1 to TRBJ1-1; weak D call: TRBD1 (6 bases). The CDR3 extends over 15 amino acids. Trimming took 1 base from V and 1 from J, leaving 10 bases between them. Germline V gene lookup returns CDR1 WNHNN and CDR2 SYGVQD (reference sequence). The DNA of the CDR3 is TGCGCCAGCAGTGAGTGGAGGACAGCGAACACTGAAGCTTTCTTT. Translation gives CASSEWRTANTEAFF.

This clonotype was counted ten times or more. The gene calls are TRBV3-1 and TRBJ2-2; the match to TRBD2 covers 13 bases. V trimming: 6 bases; J trimming: 0 bases; junction bases outside the gene matches: 7. In germline, CDR1 is LGHDT, CDR2 YNNKEL (reference sequence). The CDR3 consists of 18 residues. CDR3 in DNA: TGTGCCAGCAGTCCCTCCGGACTAGCGGGGGCGAACACCGGGGAGCTGTTTTTT. As protein: CASSPSGLAGANTGELFF.